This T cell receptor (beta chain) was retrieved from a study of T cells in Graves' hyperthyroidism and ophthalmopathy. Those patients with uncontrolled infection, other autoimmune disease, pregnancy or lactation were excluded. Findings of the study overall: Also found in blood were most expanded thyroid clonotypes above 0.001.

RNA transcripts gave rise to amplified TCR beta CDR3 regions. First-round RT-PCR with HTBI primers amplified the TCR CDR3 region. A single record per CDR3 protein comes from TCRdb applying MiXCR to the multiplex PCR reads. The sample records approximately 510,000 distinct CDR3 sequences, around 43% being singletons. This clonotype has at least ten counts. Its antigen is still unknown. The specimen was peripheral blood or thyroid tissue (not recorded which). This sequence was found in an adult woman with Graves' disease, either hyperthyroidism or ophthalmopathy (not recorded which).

The chain's CDR3 is CSARDQGTSGVWGTDTQYF. Written as DNA, the CDR3 is TGCAGTGCTAGAGACCAGGGGACTAGCGGAGTATGGGGCACAGATACGCAGTATTTT. J is TRBJ2-3 and V is TRBV20-1; 11 bases are shared with TRBD2. This CDR3 contains 19 residues. With 0 bases clipped from V and 1 base from J, the junction kept 12 bases outside the gene matches. Germline values: CDR1 DFQATT, CDR2 SNEGSKA (reference sequence).